The T cell receptor (beta chain) described here comes from a study of blood T cell repertoires in COVID-19. Study-level background: Collection of acute and convalescent COVID-19 samples took place in the United States, Italy and Spain. PBMCs, B-cell-depleted T cells, or T cells provided the cDNA or gDNA that made up the material.

V was shortened by 4 bases and J by 5 bases, with 12 bases between the two germline ends. There are 13 residues in the CDR3. The germline CDR1 and CDR2 sequences are SGHRS and YFSETQ. Comment on this clone: Other DNA sequences from this sample encode an identical CDR3 as well.

Methods used by the authors: Amplification with reference gene primers provided the estimates of nucleated cell counts. Profiling relied on immunoSEQ multiplex PCR, and the TCRdb table lists in-frame clones only, not all of them. V, J and clone size derive from that table, while D and trimming were established from the DNA sequence. The sample carries fewer than 250,000 clones, 70% to 90% recorded once. The source is a woman between 50 and 59 years old with acute or convalescent COVID-19. Sequenced input: peripheral blood. The chain has TRBV5-1 and TRBJ1-1; maybe TRBD1 (5 bases). The CDR3 protein is CASSLGGGTEAFF. The CDR3 DNA is TGCGCCAGCAGCCTGGGGGGAGGGACTGAAGCTTTCTTT.